This T cell receptor (beta chain) is drawn from a study of cytomegalovirus exposure and HLA in healthy donors. 13 Jbeta primers and 60 Vbeta primers were used for the PCR. Some clones are missing from TCRdb's copy, which holds only in-frame ones; the method was immunoSEQ multiplex PCR. The sample consists of 150,000 to 200,000 clones, approximately 67% of them appearing once. What was sequenced was PBMCs. This TCR came from a man aged 35-49 years in good health and CMV-seronegative.

The CDR3: CASSLTGYNQPQHF. CDR3 nucleotide sequence: TGTGCCAGCAGCTTAACAGGGTACAATCAGCCCCAGCATTTT. V is TRBV4-2 and J is TRBJ1-5; tentatively, D is TRBD1 (6 bases). The CDR3 runs to 14 residues. Germline CDR1 reads LGHNA; CDR2 reads YNFKEQ. V lost 5 bases and J lost 3, with 11 bases in between.